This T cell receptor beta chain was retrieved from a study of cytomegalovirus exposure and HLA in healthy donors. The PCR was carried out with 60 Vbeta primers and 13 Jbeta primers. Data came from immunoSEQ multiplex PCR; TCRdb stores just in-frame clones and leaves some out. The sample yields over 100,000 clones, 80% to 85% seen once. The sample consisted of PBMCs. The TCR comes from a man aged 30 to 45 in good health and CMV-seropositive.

Written as DNA, the CDR3 is TGTGCCAGCAGTGTTCAAGCGGGGGGGTTTAATGAGCAGTTCTTC. It codes for CASSVQAGGFNEQFF. V gene TRBV6-1 combines with J gene TRBJ2-1; 10 bases are shared with TRBD2. The germline V gene encodes CDR1 MNHNS and CDR2 SASEGT. The CDR3 has 15 residues. V trimming: 4 bases; J trimming: 7 bases; junction bases outside the gene matches: 7.